This is a list of T cell receptor beta chains from one sample in a study of T-cell reconstitution after alpha-beta-depleted transplantation in children. TCRdb recomputed calls from the PCR reads with MiXCR, one row per CDR3 protein. The top ten hold less than 40% of the sample, which has approximately 110,000 distinct CDR3 sequences, 9% to 12% seen once. The source was PBMCs, collected before TCRalphabeta/CD19-depleted stem cell transplant. The receptors stem from a boy aged 2 to 9 with acute lymphoblastic leukemia, due to receive a stem cell transplant. The CDR3 runs from the conserved cysteine through the conserved F or W. Fields, in order: CDR3 protein, V gene, clone size. Expanded clones are given a class, and other clones once, few, many or no size at all.

CDR3 protein: CSATARIDEQFF
V gene: TRBV20-1
clone size: -

CDR3 protein: CASSLARGREKLFF
V gene: TRBV12-3/TRBV12-4
clone size: many

CDR3 protein: CASSLGGTGGANVLTF
V gene: TRBV11-1
clone size: -

CDR3 protein: CASSLQGASNQPQHF
V gene: TRBV6-5
clone size: -

CDR3 protein: CASSLGQAPTGELFF
V gene: TRBV7-9
clone size: many

CDR3 protein: CASSQGRRVWGPDTQYF
V gene: TRBV4-1
clone size: -

CDR3 protein: CASSPGASLETQFF
V gene: TRBV7-2
clone size: many

CDR3 protein: CAMGPGGRGQTGELFF
V gene: TRBV7-2
clone size: -

CDR3 protein: CASSASRARYEQYF
V gene: TRBV27
clone size: many

CDR3 protein: CASRHQGAHYGYTF
V gene: TRBV12-3/TRBV12-4
clone size: -

CDR3 protein: CASSRTGGAPGNTIYF
V gene: TRBV14
clone size: -

CDR3 protein: CASTQGLFAGETIYF
V gene: TRBV28
clone size: many

CDR3 protein: CASSQQGVGNTEAFF
V gene: TRBV18
clone size: few

CDR3 protein: CASSRGTSGYEQYF
V gene: TRBV3-1
clone size: -

CDR3 protein: CASSQDLAGGSNEQFF
V gene: TRBV3-1
clone size: few

CDR3 protein: CSARDYSRNSYEQYF
V gene: TRBV20-1
clone size: few

CDR3 protein: CASKSGNSYEQYF
V gene: TRBV12-3/TRBV12-4
clone size: -

CDR3 protein: CAIRDRWDEQYF
V gene: TRBV27
clone size: -

CDR3 protein: CSASSSMVPNEQFF
V gene: TRBV20-1
clone size: many

CDR3 protein: CASSFGSNQPQHF
V gene: TRBV28
clone size: -

CDR3 protein: CASSLGLAGRMTDTQYF
V gene: TRBV5-1
clone size: few

CDR3 protein: CASSSPGLPSYEQYF
V gene: TRBV6-1
clone size: many

CDR3 protein: CATEDTDTQYF
V gene: TRBV10-2
clone size: -

CDR3 protein: CASSYLAGGFVEQFF
V gene: TRBV5-1
clone size: many

CDR3 protein: CASRRQGSSGEQYF
V gene: TRBV6-2/TRBV6-3
clone size: few

CDR3 protein: CASSERHLQDEQYF
V gene: TRBV25-1
clone size: few

CDR3 protein: CASSAQGPETQYF
V gene: TRBV6-1
clone size: few

CDR3 protein: CASSLTRHIQYF
V gene: TRBV12-3/TRBV12-4
clone size: many

CDR3 protein: CSTRQGNTEAFF
V gene: TRBV20-1
clone size: many

CDR3 protein: CSARNTGEYGYTF
V gene: TRBV20-1
clone size: -

CDR3 protein: CAWDRGRSGANVLTF
V gene: TRBV30
clone size: -

CDR3 protein: CASSAPTSEQETQYF
V gene: TRBV25-1
clone size: few

CDR3 protein: CASTRGESYEQYF
V gene: TRBV5-6
clone size: many

CDR3 protein: CASSLVGSLGSEQYF
V gene: TRBV7-2
clone size: many

CDR3 protein: CASSLVSGGYYGDTF
V gene: TRBV5-8
clone size: -

CDR3 protein: CASSFSGLRQGYTF
V gene: TRBV12-3/TRBV12-4
clone size: many

CDR3 protein: CSAPDGRREYQREEYF
V gene: TRBV20-1
clone size: -

CDR3 protein: CASSSSGGGNQPQHF
V gene: TRBV28
clone size: few

CDR3 protein: CASSARQSTDTQYF
V gene: TRBV7-2
clone size: many

CDR3 protein: CSAMGLAGGTYEQYF
V gene: TRBV20-1
clone size: many

CDR3 protein: CASISGRVGNEQFF
V gene: TRBV19
clone size: few

CDR3 protein: CASSDAGKIPYNEQFF
V gene: TRBV25-1
clone size: many

CDR3 protein: CASSSMTGLDTEAFF
V gene: TRBV7-8
clone size: -

CDR3 protein: CASSKGQDYNEQFF
V gene: TRBV5-1
clone size: -

CDR3 protein: CASSLWFQETQYF
V gene: TRBV5-6
clone size: few

CDR3 protein: CASRPLWDRNTEAFF
V gene: TRBV5-1
clone size: -

CDR3 protein: CATPPGISNTGELFF
V gene: TRBV7-9
clone size: -

CDR3 protein: CSGGRGGLRDEQFF
V gene: TRBV20-1
clone size: -

CDR3 protein: CASSQDEDTGELFF
V gene: TRBV4-2
clone size: few

CDR3 protein: CSATDRGGPRPGELFF
V gene: TRBV20-1
clone size: few

CDR3 protein: CASSLLYNEQFF
V gene: TRBV5-1
clone size: many

CDR3 protein: CASSYDRGRYEQYF
V gene: TRBV5-5
clone size: many

CDR3 protein: CASSRTGRETQYF
V gene: TRBV6-1
clone size: many

CDR3 protein: CSARGVEQPAFYNEQFF
V gene: TRBV20-1
clone size: -

CDR3 protein: CSARDIREGTYNEQFF
V gene: TRBV20-1
clone size: -

CDR3 protein: CASKRDENIQYF
V gene: TRBV2
clone size: few

CDR3 protein: CASSYPSLTNEQFF
V gene: TRBV5-1
clone size: few

CDR3 protein: CASIRKTSGANEQFF
V gene: TRBV6-1
clone size: -